Shown below are 29 T cell receptor beta chains from a single sample sequenced in a study of shared clonotypes between healthy human individuals. Repertoires were generated with immunoSEQ multiplex PCR, while TCRdb's copy carries only in-frame clones and drops some. Here the sample spans 2 million to 3 million clones, under 95% being singletons. The specimen sequenced was naive CD4+ T cells from PBMCs. Stated subset: CD45RA+ positively selected. The receptors originated from a man younger than 35 in good health. Some clones in this sample may be carry-over from other donors' samples.

As for this clone: Within the sample, other DNA sequences also encode this same CDR3. The chain carries TRBV5-1 and TRBJ2-5; 11 positions match TRBD2. The J segment lost 1 base and the V segment lost 2 bases, leaving 4 bases of the junction unmatched. Germline values: CDR1 SGHRS, CDR2 YFSETQ. This CDR3 has 16 residues. Written as DNA, the CDR3 is TGCGCCAGCAGCTTATCGACTAGCGGGGCCCAAGAGACCCAGTACTTC. Amino acids: CASSLSTSGAQETQYF.

The rearrangement joins TRBV25-1 to TRBJ1-4; TRBD1 is a possible D gene (5 bases). This CDR3 is built from 15 residues. V dropped 6 bases and J dropped 7 bases, with 18 bases sitting between them. The germline V gene encodes CDR1 MGHDK and CDR2 SYGVNS. The CDR3 nucleotides read TGTGCCAGCAGACAAGGACAAAATTCCAGTGAAAAACTGTTTTTT. Protein sequence: CASRQGQNSSEKLFF.

V usage is TRBV28 and J usage is TRBJ2-5, with TRBD2 matching 12 bases. Per the germline V gene, CDR1 is MDHEN and CDR2 is SYDVKM. The V and J ends lost 5 bases and 5 bases, in that order; junction bases with no gene match: 9. The CDR3 is 16 residues long. Here the CDR3 reads CASSAPSGRGLETQYF. The DNA for the CDR3 is TGTGCCAGCAGTGCCCCTAGCGGGAGGGGCCTTGAGACCCAGTACTTC.

This clone was observed once. The chain has TRBV5-1 and TRBJ2-3; the match to TRBD2 covers 15 bases. Per germline, CDR1 SGHRS and CDR2 YFSETQ. The CDR3 loop spans 18 amino acids. V shed 4 bases, J shed 5 bases, and the junction held 11 bases outside the gene matches. The CDR3 protein is CASSTGTSGRLGGDTQYF. The CDR3 nucleotides read TGCGCCAGCAGCACCGGGACTAGCGGGAGGCTCGGGGGAGATACGCAGTATTTT.

J is TRBJ1-1 and V is TRBV28; 8 bases match TRBD1. Per germline, CDR1 MDHEN and CDR2 SYDVKM. V dropped 0 bases and J dropped 4; count of bases not matched to a gene: 4. CDR3 length equals 15 residues. The CDR3 DNA reads TGTGCCAGCAGTTTATGGGCAGGGGGCTCCACTGAAGCTTTCTTT. Its translation is CASSLWAGGSTEAFF.

V usage is TRBV19 and J usage is TRBJ2-4, with D maybe TRBD2 (5 bases). The ends were cut back, 5 bases at V and 6 bases at J, with 17 bases in the middle. In germline, CDR1 is LNHDA, CDR2 SQIVND (reference sequence). CDR3 size: 15 residues. The DNA of the CDR3 is TGTGCCAGTAGTCCCCGGACCCTAGGGAGAAACATTCAGTACTTC. Residues: CASSPRTLGRNIQYF.

This rearrangement joins TRBV28 to TRBJ2-2; D may be TRBD2 (6 bases). This CDR3 region has 15 residues. The V gene's germline CDR1 is MDHEN and CDR2 SYDVKM. Trimming cost V 4 bases and J 1 base, with 10 bases left between them. CDR3 protein: CASSSFSGNTGELFF. In DNA form, the CDR3 reads TGTGCCAGCAGTTCCTTTAGCGGGAACACCGGGGAGCTGTTTTTT.

CDR3 residues: CSVLDRGGSYEQYF. CDR3 nucleotide sequence: TGCAGCGTTTTAGACAGGGGGGGTTCCTACGAGCAGTACTTC. The rearrangement links TRBV29-1 to TRBJ2-7; 9 nucleotides line up with TRBD1. The CDR3 is made up of 14 amino acids. The V gene end was trimmed by 5 bases and the J gene end by 1 base; junction bases not matched to a gene: 6. The germline V gene encodes CDR1 SQVTM and CDR2 ANQGSEA.

The V gene is TRBV4-1, the J gene TRBJ2-7; weak D call: TRBD2 (6 bases). The CDR3 is made up of 14 amino acids. V shed 3 bases and J shed 2 bases, with 11 bases lying between them. Germline values: CDR1 MGHRA, CDR2 YSYEKL. CDR3 sequence reads: CASSHRGLTYEQYF. The DNA of the CDR3 is TGCGCCAGCAGCCATCGGGGACTGACCTACGAGCAGTACTTC.

Only one count was recorded for this clone. The chain's CDR3 is CASSIDLRRASEQFF. CDR3 DNA sequence: TGTGCCAGTAGTATAGATCTCCGGAGGGCGAGTGAGCAGTTCTTC. J is TRBJ2-1 and V is TRBV19; the D gene is possibly TRBD2 (6 bases). This CDR3 comprises 15 residues. Per germline, CDR1 LNHDA and CDR2 SQIVND (reference sequence). V dropped 0 bases and J dropped 9 bases, with 15 bases sitting between them.

The genes are TRBV10-3 and TRBJ1-3, with D possibly matching TRBD1 (6 bases). Germline V lookup: CDR1 ENHRY, CDR2 SYGVKD. The CDR3 totals 14 residues. Trimming took off 7 bases at V and 1 base at J, with 11 bases between the two ends. CDR3 DNA sequence: TGTGCCATCACTGGGGGGCGGTCTGGAAACACCATATATTTT. Translation gives CAITGGRSGNTIYF.

J is TRBJ1-4 and V is TRBV10-3, with 8 bases that match TRBD1. Per germline, CDR1 ENHRY and CDR2 SYGVKD. Trimming cost V 6 bases and J 8 bases; bases outside gene matches: 8. This CDR3 is built from 14 residues. DNA for the CDR3: TGTGCCATCAGAGGCGGACAGGGAGACGAAAAACTGTTTTTT. This translates into CAIRGGQGDEKLFF.

In this sample, this clone turned up once. The chain uses TRBV5-1 and TRBJ1-2; the D gene is possibly TRBD1 (6 bases). Germline values: CDR1 SGHRS, CDR2 YFSETQ. V was pared by 0 bases and J by 7 bases, with 13 bases between. The CDR3 totals 14 residues. The CDR3 DNA reads as TGCGCCAGCAGCTTGGACAGGGAGGAGGGTGGCTACACCTTC. The encoded protein is CASSLDREEGGYTF.

The chain recombines TRBV10-2 with TRBJ2-3, with 12 bases lining up with TRBD2. This CDR3 is 17 amino acids long. Trimming cost V 5 bases and J 3 bases; bases outside gene matches: 9. Germline CDR1 is WSHSY and CDR2 is SAAADI. CDR3 sequence (DNA): TGCGCCAGCAGTCGAGTTGGAGGGACTAGCGGGACAGATACGCAGTATTTT. This encodes CASSRVGGTSGTDTQYF.

The V call is TRBV27, the J call TRBJ1-5, with 7 bases fitting TRBD1. Germline lookup yields CDR1 MNHEY and CDR2 SMNVEV (reference sequence). The CDR3 runs to 15 residues. Unmatched junction bases numbered 6, after V lost 6 bases and J lost 1 base. The CDR3 coding sequence is TGTGCCAGCAGACCAACAGGGGCGAGCAATCAGCCCCAGCATTTT. This gives the protein CASRPTGASNQPQHF.

This chain connects TRBV19 to TRBJ1-1, with D perhaps TRBD1 (5 bases). V lost 6 bases to trimming and J lost 1 base, with 9 bases between them. Germline V lookup: CDR1 LNHDA, CDR2 SQIVND (reference sequence). CDR3 length: 13 residues. The DNA of the CDR3 is TGTGCCAGTAGAAACACAGGGAACACTGAAGCTTTCTTT. Protein sequence: CASRNTGNTEAFF.

The gene calls are TRBV2 and TRBJ2-3, with TRBD1 identical over 7 bases. The CDR3 totals 15 residues. Unmatched junction bases numbered 12, after V lost 6 bases and J lost 6 bases. CDR1 and CDR2 (germline): SNHLY, FYNNEI. DNA of the CDR3: TGTGCCAGCAGCAAAATCGTCAGGGGGACGGATACGCAGTATTTT. Translated, it gives CASSKIVRGTDTQYF. The whole variable domain, remainder taken from reference TRBV2 and TRBJ2-3, is EPEVTQTPSHQVTQMGQEVILRCVPISNHLYFYWYRQILGQKVEFLVSFYNNEISEKSEIFDDQFSVERPDGSNFTLKIRSTKLEDSAMYFCASSKIVRGTDTQYFGPGTRLTVL.

The sample holds one count of this clone. The rearrangement links TRBV7-2 to TRBJ2-1; no reliable D call. This CDR3 region has 13 residues. CDR1 and CDR2 from the germline V gene are SGHTA and FQGNSA. Trimming took 5 bases from V and 0 from J, leaving 5 bases between them. The CDR3 DNA reads TGTGCCAGCAGCCGAAGCTCCTACAATGAGCAGTTCTTC. Protein sequence: CASSRSSYNEQFF.

V is TRBV19 and J is TRBJ1-2; D is ambiguous. Germline V lookup: CDR1 LNHDA, CDR2 SQIVND (reference sequence). V lost 6 bases and J 3 bases, leaving 11 bases between the germline ends. The CDR3 loop spans 13 amino acids. The CDR3 loop is CASSKGIDYGYTF. The CDR3 bases are TGTGCCAGTAGCAAGGGCATTGACTATGGCTACACCTTC.

This chain joins TRBV4-3 and TRBJ2-2, with TRBD2 identical over 12 bases. CDR3 size: 16 residues. V dropped 2 bases and J dropped 4; count of bases not matched to a gene: 2. Germline values: CDR1 LGHNA, CDR2 YSLEER. CDR3 DNA sequence: TGCGCCAGCAGCCAACTACTAGCGGGGGGCACCGGGGAGCTGTTTTTT. This encodes CASSQLLAGGTGELFF.

Points on this clone: Other DNA sequences in the same sample also yield this CDR3. The chain recombines TRBV6-6 with TRBJ1-3; 7 bases are a match to TRBD1. The germline V gene has CDR1 MNHNY and CDR2 SVGAGI (reference sequence). CDR3 length: 13 residues. The ends lost 6 bases at V and 3 bases at J; junction bases unmatched: 2. The CDR3 DNA sequence: TGTGCCAGCAGACGGGACAGTGGAAACACCATATATTTT. Translated: CASRRDSGNTIYF.

This sequence joins TRBV7-9 and TRBJ2-7; D unresolved. Looked up from germline, CDR1 is SEHNR and CDR2 is FQNEAQ (reference sequence). The V end was cut by 4 bases, the J end by 3 bases, with 16 bases between. The CDR3 consists of 15 residues. CDR3 residues: CASSYPSAQIYEQYF. The CDR3 nucleotides read TGTGCCAGCAGCTACCCCTCGGCCCAGATCTACGAGCAGTACTTC.

This chain connects TRBV11-2 to TRBJ1-4; the match to TRBD1 covers 9 bases. Germline-derived CDR1 and CDR2 are SGHAT and FQNNGV. There are 18 residues in the CDR3. Unmatched junction bases numbered 10, after V lost 5 bases and J lost 0 bases. The CDR3 here is CASSRTGVRTATNEKLFF. CDR3 nucleotide sequence: TGTGCCAGCAGCCGGACAGGGGTACGCACTGCAACTAATGAAAAACTGTTTTTT. Looking up the rest from reference TRBV11-2 and TRBJ1-4 gives the full variable domain: EAGVAQSPRYKIIEKRQSVAFWCNPISGHATLYWYQQILGQGPKLLIQFQNNGVVDDSQLPKDRFSAERLKGVDSTLKIQPAKLEDSAVYLCASSRTGVRTATNEKLFFGSGTQLSVL.

The V and J genes are TRBV5-5 and TRBJ1-2, with D maybe TRBD1 (6 bases). The CDR3 runs 15 residues. Germline lookup yields CDR1 SGHKS and CDR2 YYEKEE (reference sequence). V lost 3 bases, J lost 3 bases, and 15 bases lay in between. The CDR3 loop reads CASSSTQGMDYGYTF. The CDR3 DNA sequence: TGTGCCAGCAGCTCAACACAGGGAATGGACTATGGCTACACCTTC.

This sequence joins TRBV29-1 and TRBJ2-7, with 8 bases fitting TRBD2. The junction had 15 bases not matched to a gene; V was cut back by 8 bases and J by 0 bases. There are 16 residues in the CDR3. Germline values: CDR1 SQVTM, CDR2 ANQGSEA. CDR3 amino acids: CSIRGGARQSSYEQYF. CDR3 in DNA: TGCAGCATCCGGGGGGGGGCGCGACAGAGCTCCTACGAGCAGTACTTC.

This clone was detected only a few times. V usage is TRBV6-5 and J usage is TRBJ2-2; tentatively, D is TRBD2 (5 bases). Germline values: CDR1 MNHEY, CDR2 SVGAGI. This CDR3 has 15 residues. V dropped 2 bases and J dropped 8 bases, with 15 bases sitting between them. CDR3 amino acids: CASSYHGNVPGELFF. CDR3 DNA sequence: TGTGCCAGCAGTTACCACGGGAACGTGCCTGGGGAGCTGTTTTTT.

The CDR3 DNA follows: TGTGCCAGCAGCTTAGGTGGTCAGCTTTACGAGCAGTACTTC. It specifies CASSLGGQLYEQYF. This chain links TRBV7-2 with TRBJ2-7, with no clear D. CDR1 is SGHTA, CDR2 FQGNSA, per germline. With 1 base removed from V and 4 bases from J, the gap between germline ends came to 11 bases. This CDR3 spans 14 amino acids.

The chain couples TRBV30 to TRBJ1-1; D call uncertain. The CDR3 covers 13 residues. V lost 5 bases, J lost 0 bases, and 10 bases lay in between. Germline assignment: CDR1 GTSNPN and CDR2 SVGIG (reference sequence). The chain's CDR3 is CAWGRDMNTEAFF. The CDR3, as DNA: TGTGCCTGGGGACGTGACATGAACACTGAAGCTTTCTTT.

J is TRBJ1-1 and V is TRBV5-1; D not resolved. The CDR3 has 14 residues. The V gene's germline CDR1 is SGHRS and CDR2 YFSETQ. With 2 bases removed from V and 0 bases from J, the gap between germline ends came to 8 bases. CDR3 bases: TGCGCCAGCAGCTTTGAGGTGGTGAACACTGAAGCTTTCTTT. It yields the protein CASSFEVVNTEAFF.